These 20 T cell receptor beta chains were sequenced from one sample in a study of a mutant IDH1 vaccine in newly diagnosed glioma. Time point of the sample: week 11, during vaccination. What each vaccine dose contained was 300 ug of mutant IDH1 20-mer peptide, accompanied by topical imiquimod. Their cognate antigens are unknown. Data came from immunoSEQ multiplex PCR; TCRdb stores just in-frame clones and leaves some out. The top ten hold 3.6% of the sample, which has some 60,000 clones, approximately 80% seen once. The input for sequencing was PBMCs, taken from a glioma patient whose treatment included an IDH1 peptide vaccine. The receptors come from a man in his thirties or forties with glioma.

The CDR3 sequence: CASSRGGQGCNSPLHF. The CDR3 nucleotides read TGTGCCAGCAGCAGGGGAGGACAGGGGTGTAATTCACCCCTCCACTTT. This chain joins TRBV21-1 and TRBJ1-6; the table calls TRBD1, which could not be checked here. TRBV21-1 is recorded as a pseudogene. The CDR3 covers 16 residues.

This clone was counted a few times. The V gene is TRBV5-1, the J gene TRBJ2-7; TRBD1 matches at 9 bases. V shed 5 bases, J shed 5 bases, and the junction held 8 bases outside the gene matches. Germline assignment: CDR1 SGHRS and CDR2 YFSETQ. This CDR3 comprises 14 residues. The DNA for the CDR3 is TGCGCCAGCAGGCCAGGACAGGGGTGGGACGAGCAGTACTTC. It translates to CASRPGQGWDEQYF.

Only one count was recorded for this clone. This rearrangement joins TRBV19 to TRBJ1-1; possibly TRBD1 for D (6 bases). Per germline, CDR1 LNHDA and CDR2 SQIVND (reference sequence). The CDR3 runs to 14 residues. The V end was cut by 7 bases, the J end by 4 bases, with 16 bases between. The CDR3 DNA is TGTGCCAGTAAAACACAGGGTGGCGGCACTGAAGCTTTCTTT. As protein: CASKTQGGGTEAFF. The full variable domain, its missing parts supplied by reference TRBV19 and TRBJ1-1, is DGGITQSPKYLFRKEGQNVTLSCEQNLNHDAMYWYRQDPGQGLRLIYYSQIVNDFQKGDIAEGYSVSREKKESFPLTVTSAQKNPTAFYLCASKTQGGGTEAFFGQGTRLTVV.

The V gene is TRBV4-2, the J gene TRBJ2-7, with 8 bases matching TRBD1. V was clipped by 4 bases and J by 6 bases; unmatched bases: 5. CDR3 length equals 13 residues. Germline lookup yields CDR1 LGHNA and CDR2 YNFKEQ. The CDR3 DNA follows: TGTGCCAGCAGCCTGAAGACAGGGGTCGAGCAGTACTTC. Protein sequence: CASSLKTGVEQYF.

The chain couples TRBV18 to TRBJ2-1; 14 bases line up with TRBD2. This CDR3 is 16 amino acids long. CDR1 and CDR2 (germline): KGHSH, LQKENI. J was trimmed by 4 bases and V by 3 bases; bases with no gene match: 2. DNA of the CDR3: TGTGCCAGCTCACCCGGGACTAGCGGGGGATACAATGAGCAGTTCTTC. This encodes CASSPGTSGGYNEQFF.

This chain joins TRBV2 and TRBJ1-1; TRBD1 matches 8 bases. Germline V gene lookup returns CDR1 SNHLY and CDR2 FYNNEI. Trimming at V came to 6 bases and at J to 5 bases, leaving 8 bases not matched to a gene. The CDR3 is 14 amino acids. CDR3 DNA: TGTGCCAGCAGAGACACAGGGGGATGGACTGAAGCTTTCTTT. Encoded protein: CASRDTGGWTEAFF.

This clone occurred once. The rearrangement links TRBV6-5 to TRBJ1-2, with 8 nucleotides matching TRBD1. The CDR3 spans 14 residues. The V gene end was trimmed by 0 bases and the J gene end by 7 bases; junction bases not matched to a gene: 4. The germline V gene encodes CDR1 MNHEY and CDR2 SVGAGI. CDR3 sequence: CASSYSRTGFGYTF. The DNA of the CDR3 is TGTGCCAGCAGTTACTCCCGGACAGGGTTTGGCTACACCTTC.

The chain carries TRBV5-1 and TRBJ2-5, with 11 bases identical to TRBD2. Germline assignment: CDR1 SGHRS and CDR2 YFSETQ. The length of the CDR3 is 18 residues. V dropped 0 bases and J dropped 1; count of bases not matched to a gene: 8. Here the CDR3 DNA reads TGCGCCAGCAGCTTGGCTCGGCTAGCGGGGGGCATCCAAGAGACCCAGTACTTC. Translated: CASSLARLAGGIQETQYF.

V usage is TRBV27 and J usage is TRBJ1-2; 7 nucleotides line up with TRBD1. Germline V gives CDR1 MNHEY, CDR2 SMNVEV (reference sequence). With V trimmed by 3 bases and J by 5 bases, 6 bases remained unmatched. The CDR3 is 14 residues long. The CDR3 DNA is TGTGCCAGCAGTTTGGCCAGGGGGAGATATGGCTACACCTTC. Translating it yields CASSLARGRYGYTF.

J is TRBJ2-7 and V is TRBV27; D is possibly TRBD1 (6 bases). Trimming stripped 7 bases from V and 6 bases from J, with 25 bases between. This CDR3 contains 16 residues. Germline V lookup: CDR1 MNHEY, CDR2 SMNVEV (reference sequence). The CDR3 bases are TGTGCCAGCATCGGTGGGGTCCGAGGGGGATCCCCCGAGCAGTACTTC. The encoded protein is CASIGGVRGGSPEQYF.

This clone was counted between two and nine times. The CDR3: CASSLNRGTNEKLFF. CDR3 nucleotide sequence: TGTGCCAGCAGCTTAAACAGGGGAACTAATGAAAAACTGTTTTTT. The rearrangement uses TRBV5-4 and TRBJ1-4; 7 nucleotides agree with TRBD1. After removal of 2 bases from V and 1 base from J, the junction contained 2 bases not matched to a gene. Germline CDR1 and CDR2: SGHNT and YYREEE (reference sequence). This CDR3 has 15 residues.

V is TRBV5-8 and J is TRBJ2-2; D is undetermined. The CDR3 covers 12 residues. Per germline, CDR1 SGHTS and CDR2 YDEGEE. V lost 1 base and J lost 6, with 4 bases in between. The CDR3 nucleotides are TGTGCCAGCAGCTTGTGGTCCGGGGAGCTGTTTTTT. Its protein is CASSLWSGELFF.

The V and J genes are TRBV7-9 and TRBJ1-2; 7 bases are a match to TRBD1. Germline CDR1 and CDR2: SEHNR and FQNEAQ (reference sequence). Unmatched junction bases numbered 9, after V lost 1 base and J lost 7 bases. CDR3 length equals 15 residues. DNA for the CDR3: TGTGCCAGCAGCTTAGAGCCAGGGGGATTGATTGGCTACACCTTC. Translated, it gives CASSLEPGGLIGYTF.

The rearrangement links TRBV29-1 to TRBJ2-1; D gene ambiguous. V lost 6 bases and J 3 bases, leaving 6 bases between the germline ends. The germline CDR1 and CDR2 sequences are SQVTM and ANQGSEA. This CDR3 is built from 11 residues. The CDR3 DNA sequence: TGCAGCGTGAACTTCTACAATGAGCAGTTCTTC. As protein: CSVNFYNEQFF.

The chain recombines TRBV4-1 with TRBJ1-4, with 8 nucleotides matching TRBD1. Germline-derived CDR1 and CDR2 are MGHRA and YSYEKL. The J segment lost 6 bases and the V segment lost 2 bases, leaving 17 bases of the junction unmatched. The CDR3 contains 19 residues. The CDR3 DNA sequence: TGCGCCAGCAGCCAACCAGACAGGGGACGAATACTCCCCCATGAAAAACTGTTTTTT. Residues: CASSQPDRGRILPHEKLFF.

The genes are TRBV6-5 and TRBJ2-7, with a weak D call TRBD2 (5 bases). This CDR3 contains 15 residues. Trimming stripped 2 bases from V and 3 bases from J, with 14 bases between. Germline values: CDR1 MNHEY, CDR2 SVGAGI. The CDR3: CASSYGGPPNYEQYF. The CDR3 nucleotides are TGTGCCAGCAGTTACGGAGGACCGCCTAACTACGAGCAGTACTTC.

This clone was observed a single time. V and J are TRBV6-6 and TRBJ2-3; D ambiguous. V lost 4 bases and J lost 0, with 14 bases in between. Germline-derived CDR1 and CDR2 are MNHNY and SVGAGI (reference sequence). This CDR3 region has 16 residues. The CDR3 spells CASSSGRSESTDTQYF. The CDR3 nucleotides are TGTGCCAGCAGTTCGGGTCGATCCGAAAGCACAGATACGCAGTATTTT.

This chain uses TRBV9 with TRBJ1-3; 11 bases map to TRBD1. The CDR3 extends over 16 amino acids. J was trimmed by 6 bases and V by 0 bases; bases with no gene match: 5. Germline lookup yields CDR1 SGDLS and CDR2 YYNGEE. The DNA of the CDR3 is TGTGCCAGCAGCGTAGCAGGACAGGGGGCTAAAAACACCATATATTTT. This codes for CASSVAGQGAKNTIYF.

This clone was seen a few times. The gene calls are TRBV18 and TRBJ2-5; no clear D. Deletions cut 2 bases from V and 2 bases from J, with 9 bases between. CDR3 length equals 14 residues. In germline, CDR1 is KGHSH, CDR2 LQKENI. CDR3: CASSPSSLQETQYF. CDR3 sequence (DNA): TGTGCCAGCTCACCAAGTAGTTTGCAAGAGACCCAGTACTTC.

The chain couples TRBV28 to TRBJ1-1, with 7 bases lining up with TRBD1. Germline trimming cut 4 bases from V and 0 bases from J; bases unmatched to any gene: 2. The CDR3 has 14 residues. CDR1 and CDR2 from the germline V gene are MDHEN and SYDVKM. The CDR3 here is CASSSTGVNTEAFF. The CDR3 DNA reads TGTGCCAGCAGTTCTACAGGGGTGAACACTGAAGCTTTCTTT.